A selection of T cell receptor beta chains follows, all from one sample in a study of cytomegalovirus exposure and HLA in healthy donors. Repertoires were generated with immunoSEQ multiplex PCR, while TCRdb's copy carries only in-frame clones and drops some. Among about 180,000 clones listed, nearly 80% were seen once. Sequenced input: PBMCs. All receptors derive from a man in his forties or fifties in good health and CMV-seropositive. The CDR3 runs from the conserved cysteine through the conserved F or W. The D gene is left open where the match is weak. Clone size, where shown, is once, few, many, or a class for clones that have expanded.

V gene	D gene	clone size	J gene	CDR3 protein	CDR3 DNA
TRBV4-2	.	.	TRBJ1-3	CASSQDRRTPAVSGNTIYF	TGTGCCAGCAGCCAAGATAGGAGGACGCCAGCCGTCTCTGGAAACACCATATATTTT
TRBV6-5	.	.	TRBJ1-5	CASSLTGNQPQHF	TGTGCCAGCAGTCTAACAGGCAATCAGCCCCAGCATTTT
TRBV5-1	.	.	TRBJ2-3	CASSGTWDSSSQYF	TGCGCCAGCAGCGGGACCTGGGACTCTTCCTCGCAGTATTTT
TRBV9	TRBD2	.	TRBJ2-1	CASSVVGRAGLNEQFF	TGTGCCAGCAGCGTAGTCGGGAGGGCCGGACTTAATGAGCAGTTCTTC
TRBV5-6	TRBD1	.	TRBJ1-2	CASSLDRGGNYGYTF	TGTGCCAGCAGCTTGGACAGGGGAGGTAACTATGGCTACACCTTC
TRBV2	TRBD1	.	TRBJ2-2	CASRSGQGGSGELFF	TGTGCCAGCAGGTCCGGACAGGGGGGATCCGGGGAGCTGTTTTTT
TRBV7-2	.	once	TRBJ2-1	CASSLRDNEQFF	TGTGCCAGCAGCTTAAGAGACAATGAGCAGTTCTTC
TRBV5-1	TRBD1	.	TRBJ2-1	CASSPGTDPFYNEQFF	TGCGCCAGCAGCCCGGGGACAGATCCCTTTTACAATGAGCAGTTCTTC
TRBV4-2	.	.	TRBJ2-3	CASSQELLALDTQYF	TGTGCCAGCAGCCAAGAATTACTAGCTCTAGATACGCAGTATTTT
TRBV9	.	.	TRBJ2-2	CATRRGAENTGELFF	TGTGCCACCCGGAGGGGAGCGGAGAACACCGGGGAGCTGTTTTTT
TRBV9	TRBD2	.	TRBJ2-1	CASSLRAGSGRIEQFF	TGTGCCAGCAGCCTTCGCGCCGGTAGCGGGAGGATTGAGCAGTTCTTC
TRBV6-1	TRBD2	.	TRBJ2-7	CASSVTSGGYWEQYF	TGTGCCAGCAGTGTGACTAGCGGGGGCTACTGGGAGCAGTACTTC
TRBV7-3	TRBD2	.	TRBJ2-1	CASSPGTSGWRYNEQFF	TGTGCCAGCAGCCCGGGGACTAGCGGGTGGCGCTACAATGAGCAGTTCTTC
TRBV10-3	TRBD2	once	TRBJ2-1	CAAAGAYNEQFF	TGTGCCGCCGCGGGGGCCTACAATGAGCAGTTCTTC
TRBV18	.	.	TRBJ2-2	CASSPRDWGELFF	TGTGCCAGCTCACCACGCGACTGGGGGGAGCTGTTTTTT
TRBV27	.	.	TRBJ2-1	CASTRVGSSYNEQFF	TGTGCCAGTACCCGAGTCGGGAGCTCCTACAATGAGCAGTTCTTC
TRBV5-5	.	.	TRBJ2-7	CASSLEKIYEQYF	TGTGCCAGCAGCTTGGAGAAAATCTACGAGCAGTACTTC
TRBV19	TRBD1	.	TRBJ2-6	CASSAPGTGYSGANVLTF	TGTGCCAGTAGTGCTCCCGGGACAGGCTACTCTGGGGCCAACGTCCTGACTTTC
TRBV6-5	.	few	TRBJ1-1	CASSSNSEAFF	TGTGCCAGCAGTTCCAACAGCGAAGCTTTCTTT
TRBV11-3	.	.	TRBJ2-7	CASSLGGFEQYF	TGTGCCAGCAGCTTAGGAGGGTTCGAGCAGTACTTC
TRBV28	.	.	TRBJ2-7	CASIGGSWEQYF	TGTGCCAGCATCGGAGGCTCTTGGGAGCAGTACTTC
TRBV19	.	.	TRBJ2-7	CASSMAGASYEQYF	TGTGCCAGTAGTATGGCGGGGGCCTCCTACGAGCAGTACTTC
TRBV29-1	TRBD1	.	TRBJ1-3	CSVEMFGTGENSGNTIYF	TGCAGCGTTGAGATGTTTGGGACAGGGGAAAACTCTGGAAACACCATATATTTT
TRBV28	TRBD2	once	TRBJ2-2	CAASSGNTGELFF	TGTGCAGCCTCTAGCGGAAACACCGGGGAGCTGTTTTTT
TRBV7-9	.	.	TRBJ1-1	CASSYSGAYSTEAFF	TGTGCCAGCAGCTACTCCGGAGCTTATAGTACTGAAGCTTTCTTT
TRBV15	.	.	TRBJ1-2	CATSRDLDRSYYGYTF	TGTGCCACCAGCAGAGATTTGGACAGATCTTATTATGGCTACACCTTC
TRBV5-1	.	.	TRBJ1-3	CASRRDSGNTIYF	TGCGCCAGCAGGAGGGACTCTGGAAACACCATATATTTT
TRBV6-5	TRBD1	.	TRBJ2-5	CASSTHQTGRETQYF	TGTGCCAGCAGTACCCACCAGACAGGGAGAGAGACCCAGTACTTC
TRBV6-1	TRBD1	.	TRBJ1-2	CASSEPGTGVDGYTF	TGTGCCAGCAGTGAGCCCGGGACAGGGGTGGATGGCTACACCTTC
TRBV7-9	TRBD1	.	TRBJ2-1	CASSPGDRVLIDEQFF	TGTGCCAGCAGCCCCGGGGACAGGGTACTCATCGATGAGCAGTTCTTC
TRBV28	TRBD1	.	TRBJ1-1	CASTPGQGVEAFF	TGTGCCAGCACCCCGGGACAGGGAGTCGAAGCTTTCTTT
TRBV10-2	TRBD2	.	TRBJ2-2	CASSESQTSGRAGTGELFF	TGCGCCAGCAGTGAGTCCCAGACTAGCGGGAGGGCCGGCACCGGGGAGCTGTTTTTT
TRBV7-3	.	once	TRBJ2-2	CASSFGGGGALGELFF	TGTGCCAGCAGCTTCGGCGGAGGGGGCGCCCTCGGGGAGCTGTTTTTT
TRBV5-1	.	few	TRBJ2-1	CASSSYFAGIRNEQFF	TGCGCCAGCAGCTCCTACTTCGCGGGAATACGTAATGAGCAGTTCTTC
TRBV7-8	.	few	TRBJ2-7	CASSLRWRGEYEQYF	TGTGCCAGCAGCTTAAGGTGGCGGGGTGAGTACGAGCAGTACTTC
TRBV30	TRBD2	.	TRBJ2-7	CAWSVVRGLEGEQYF	TGTGCCTGGAGTGTCGTAAGGGGACTAGAGGGCGAGCAGTACTTC
TRBV7-9	TRBD1	.	TRBJ1-3	CASSSPADRGGNTIYF	TGTGCCAGCAGCTCCCCGGCCGACAGGGGGGGAAACACCATATATTTT
TRBV25-1	TRBD1	.	TRBJ2-3	CASSDPETGGLDTQYF	TGTGCCAGCAGTGACCCAGAGACAGGGGGCCTAGATACGCAGTATTTT
TRBV7-9	TRBD1	.	TRBJ1-1	CASSSSGQGNTEAFF	TGTGCCAGCAGCTCTTCGGGACAGGGTAACACTGAAGCTTTCTTT
TRBV7-9	.	few	TRBJ2-5	CASSLQSQETQYF	TGTGCCAGCAGCTTACAGTCACAAGAGACCCAGTACTTC
TRBV5-5	.	few	TRBJ2-7	CASRLTGYEQYF	TGTGCCAGCAGACTGACAGGCTACGAGCAGTACTTC
TRBV5-1	TRBD2	.	TRBJ2-7	CASSLAGGAGEQYF	TGCGCCAGCTCCCTGGCGGGGGGGGCAGGGGAGCAGTACTTC
TRBV7-2	TRBD1	.	TRBJ1-4	CASSLAPGQGEKLFF	TGTGCCAGCAGCTTAGCCCCGGGACAGGGGGAAAAACTGTTTTTT
TRBV7-9	.	few	TRBJ2-7	CASSFPDQRKEYF	TGTGCCAGCAGCTTCCCCGACCAGCGTAAGGAGTACTTC
TRBV19	TRBD2	.	TRBJ2-4	CASKTGPYSGNLQNSQYF	TGTGCCAGTAAAACGGGGCCATATAGCGGGAATCTCCAAAACAGTCAGTACTTC
TRBV7-2	.	few	TRBJ1-1	CASSFAGRDSRAFF	TGTGCCAGCAGCTTCGCGGGGCGAGATTCGCGAGCTTTCTTT
TRBV11-2	.	.	TRBJ1-1	CASSLGSTRDTEAFF	TGTGCCAGCAGCTTAGGGTCCACGAGGGACACTGAAGCTTTCTTT
TRBV5-8	.	.	TRBJ1-6	CASSVRTVNSPLHF	TGTGCCAGCAGCGTCCGGACAGTTAATTCACCCCTCCACTTT
TRBV5-4	TRBD1	.	TRBJ2-2	CASSWTGGGGELFF	TGTGCCAGCAGCTGGACAGGGGGCGGCGGGGAGCTGTTTTTT
TRBV2	TRBD1	few	TRBJ2-1	CASRTSGTGKFF	TGTGCCAGCAGAACTTCCGGGACAGGGAAGTTCTTC
TRBV9	.	few	TRBJ2-1	CASSVVRGGEQFF	TGTGCCAGCAGCGTAGTTCGCGGCGGTGAGCAGTTCTTC